A selection of T cell receptor beta chains follows, all from one sample in a study of cytomegalovirus exposure and HLA in healthy donors. Using immunoSEQ multiplex PCR, the repertoire was profiled, and TCRdb retains in-frame clones only, with some absent. This sample has approximately 130,000 clones, with 81% found just once. Sequencing input: PBMCs. Receptors originate from a man aged 18 to 29 in good health and CMV-seronegative. Each CDR3 is given with its conserved first and last residue.

>TRBJ1-2|13|TRBV7-2
CASRPGGGYGYTF
>TRBJ1-1|15|TRBV5-1
CASSLGGTLNTEAFF
>TRBJ1-2|14|TRBV6-1
CASSLGAQRYGYTF
>TRBJ1-4|16|TRBV5-1
CASSLGLGTGLEKLFF
>TRBJ2-7|16|TRBV5-1
CASSLGNRGWAYEQYF
>TRBJ1-4|16|TRBV7-2
CASSPDRGWGQEKLFF
>TRBJ1-1|14|TRBV6-1
CASSEALANTEAFF
>TRBJ2-1|14|TRBV6-6
CASRRAGGGNEQFF
>TRBJ2-7|16|TRBV7-3
CASSLRGRVGPYEQYF
>TRBJ2-1|15|TRBV7-8
CASSVGTGGQYEQFF
>TRBJ1-5|14|TRBV6-5
CASNWDRAYQPQHF
>TRBJ2-2|16|TRBV4-1
CASTQGLAGVTGELFF
>TRBJ1-1|13|TRBV27
CASSLDRVTEAFF